Listed below are T cell receptor beta chains from one sample, sequenced in a study of regulatory T cells in long-lasting Graves disease. TCRdb fed the multiplex PCR reads into MiXCR, producing one record per CDR3 protein. The sample has around 400,000 distinct CDR3 sequences, 15% to 18% seen once; the top ten hold about 20%. The sample consisted of peripheral blood mononuclear cells (PBMCs), taken at new diagnosis, from a patient treated with antithyroid drugs. The receptors were gathered from a female donor with Graves disease. Each CDR3 is given with its conserved first and last residue. Fields, in order: J gene, V gene, CDR3 protein.

TRBJ2-1 TRBV7-3 CASSLGGWNNEQFF
TRBJ2-3 TRBV3-1 CASSQDAAGGPGTQYF
TRBJ1-1 TRBV3-1 CASSQVATDTEAFF
TRBJ2-1 TRBV20-1 CSASDGAGHNEQFF
TRBJ2-2 TRBV10-1 CASSEFKGGELFF
TRBJ1-5 TRBV15 CATSKDLADYSNQPQHF
TRBJ1-1 TRBV3-1 CASSQDSLLAVAFF
TRBJ2-3 TRBV7-2 CASSPRPTDTQYF
TRBJ2-7 TRBV12-3/TRBV12-4 CASTSNQGTGSFEQHF
TRBJ1-1 TRBV20-1 CSAGGGVGTEAFF
TRBJ2-5 TRBV7-9 CASSPRTGKETQYF
TRBJ1-6 TRBV27 CASSLSWGSPLHF
TRBJ2-5 TRBV6-2/TRBV6-3 CASSYSPGQGWETQYF
TRBJ2-3 TRBV6-1 CASTPFIGKTDTQYF
TRBJ2-1 TRBV12-5 CASGLGASGGHNEQFF
TRBJ1-2 TRBV2 CASSEAREGIYGYTF
TRBJ1-1 TRBV4-1 CASSQGRTGETEAFF
TRBJ2-1 TRBV28 CASSVRDIGYNEQFF
TRBJ2-7 TRBV5-1 CASRTSGTVSYEQYF
TRBJ2-1 TRBV10-2 CASSELGQGRSSSYNEQFF
TRBJ2-5 TRBV6-5 CASSSWDLSAQYF
TRBJ2-3 TRBV13 CASSLREGGSTDTQYF